The rows below give T cell receptor beta chains drawn from one sample of a study of T cell responses to AZD1222 COVID-19 vaccine. Profiled with immunoSEQ multiplex PCR; TCRdb holds only in-frame clones, not every one. The sample carries 150,000 to 200,000 clones, approximately 89% recorded once. This specimen consisted of peripheral blood, obtained 28 days after the second AZD1222 dose. These receptors all come from an adult who received the AZD1222 COVID-19 vaccine. The CDR3 runs from the conserved cysteine through the conserved F or W.

V gene	J gene	CDR3 protein
TRBV9	TRBJ1-2	CASTGQGANYGYTF
TRBV16	TRBJ2-7	CASSQCYGRYCEQYF
TRBV18	TRBJ1-5	CASSRQGAVNQPQHF
TRBV19	TRBJ2-7	CASSTLAGGIYEQYF
TRBV29-1	TRBJ2-2	CSVYSGGTGELFF
TRBV3-1/TRBV3-2	TRBJ2-7	CASSPGQGLSYEQYF
TRBV7-2	TRBJ1-5	CASSLGSATGNQPQHF
TRBV7-9	TRBJ2-3	CASSLEAGTQYF
TRBV5-6	TRBJ1-3	CASSWASGSGNTIYF
TRBV23-1	TRBJ2-2	CASTRRDTGELFF
TRBV5-1	TRBJ2-1	CASMDSGSSYNEQFF
TRBV27	TRBJ2-2	CASSPFSGRNTGELFF
TRBV27	TRBJ1-5	CASSLIHGGGQPQHF
TRBV27	TRBJ2-1	CASTQRGRGNEQFF
TRBV20-1	TRBJ2-7	CSADLSYEQYF
TRBV3-1/TRBV3-2	TRBJ2-1	CASSQDSFPGTEQFF
TRBV21-1	TRBJ2-7	CAKRGLATSQAWPYEQYF
TRBV5-1	TRBJ2-1	CASSASSGGNYNEQFF
TRBV3-1/TRBV3-2	TRBJ2-1	CASSHPPGLAGSSYNEQFF
TRBV4-1	TRBJ1-1	CASSQEVRGANTEAFF
TRBV28	TRBJ1-1	CASSLSQGMNTEAFF
TRBV5-6	TRBJ2-7	CASRTWGYEQYF
TRBV19	TRBJ2-2	CASAPQGTNTGELFF
TRBV6-5	TRBJ1-1	CASKRTGMNTEAFF
TRBV19	TRBJ2-7	CASSIRGFHEQYF
TRBV7-2	TRBJ2-5	CASNLAGPETQYF
TRBV3-1/TRBV3-2	TRBJ1-4	CASSQDSLQGALNEKLFF
TRBV11-2	TRBJ1-1	CASSLDPGNTEAFF
TRBV7-2	TRBJ2-3	CASSPQWGTDTQYF
TRBV7-6	TRBJ2-2	CASSSSKGSGIGGELFF
TRBV7-9	TRBJ1-1	CASSTDRADTEAFF